This TCR beta chain was profiled in a study of T-cell reconstitution after alpha-beta-depleted transplantation in children. V was clipped by 0 bases and J by 8 bases, with 14 bases between them. The CDR3 sequence is 15 residues long. From germline, CDR1 is SGHNT and CDR2 YENEEA. Unique molecular identifiers were incorporated when the TCRbeta library was constructed. TCRdb recomputed calls from the PCR reads with MiXCR, one row per CDR3 protein. The repertoire holds roughly 170,000 distinct CDR3 sequences, with approximately 6.6% as singletons. The TCR was taken from a human donor who donated a stem cell graft to a child with Wiskott-Aldrich syndrome. The V and J genes are TRBV11-3 and TRBJ2-1, with TRBD1 as a possible D gene (5 bases). Sequences were derived from PBMCs from the stem cell graft donor, sampled from the stem cell graft. The CDR3 region is CASSLEPSGYHEQFF. The CDR3 coding sequence is TGTGCCAGCAGCTTAGAGCCTTCAGGGTACCATGAGCAGTTCTTC. Complete variable domain (other parts from reference TRBV11-3 and TRBJ2-1): EAGVVQSPRYKIIEKKQPVAFWCNPISGHNTLYWYLQNLGQGPELLIRYENEEAVDDSQLPKDRFSAERLKGVDSTLKIQPAELGDSAVYLCASSLEPSGYHEQFFGPGTRLTVL.